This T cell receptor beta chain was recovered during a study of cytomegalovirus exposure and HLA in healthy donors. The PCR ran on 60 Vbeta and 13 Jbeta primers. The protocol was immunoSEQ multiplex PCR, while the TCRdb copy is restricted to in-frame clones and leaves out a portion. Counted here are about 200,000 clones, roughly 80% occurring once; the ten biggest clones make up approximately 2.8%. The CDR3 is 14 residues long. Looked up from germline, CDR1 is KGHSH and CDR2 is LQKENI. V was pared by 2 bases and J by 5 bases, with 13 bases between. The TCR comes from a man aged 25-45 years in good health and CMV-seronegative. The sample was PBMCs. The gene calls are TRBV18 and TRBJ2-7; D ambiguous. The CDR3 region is CASSPGQLVNEQYF. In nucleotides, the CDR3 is TGTGCCAGCTCACCAGGGCAGCTCGTCAACGAGCAGTACTTC.